This T cell receptor (beta chain) came from a study of shared clonotypes between healthy human individuals. For this clone: The antigen remains unidentified.

Naive CD4+ cells were CD45RA-selected; the remaining cells were memory. The V gene lost 4 bases and the J gene lost 8 bases, with 11 bases spanning the gap. Germline V gives CDR1 PRHDT, CDR2 FYEKMQ (reference sequence). CDR3 size: 13 residues. Regarding the study as a whole: Few donors restricted represented genetic and exposure-history diversity.

Profiling relied on immunoSEQ multiplex PCR, and the TCRdb table lists in-frame clones only, not all of them. The table records about 2.4 million clones, 80% to 95% of them present only once. The chain links TRBV13 to TRBJ1-4; D gene uncertain. The sample consisted of naive CD4+ T cells from PBMCs. Subset meaning: CD45RA+ positively selected. This TCR was sampled from a young man in good health. Some clones in this sample may be carry-over from other donors' samples. The CDR3 coding sequence is TGTGCCAGCAGCTCCAGACACGGAGAAAAACTGTTTTTT. Translated, it gives CASSSRHGEKLFF.